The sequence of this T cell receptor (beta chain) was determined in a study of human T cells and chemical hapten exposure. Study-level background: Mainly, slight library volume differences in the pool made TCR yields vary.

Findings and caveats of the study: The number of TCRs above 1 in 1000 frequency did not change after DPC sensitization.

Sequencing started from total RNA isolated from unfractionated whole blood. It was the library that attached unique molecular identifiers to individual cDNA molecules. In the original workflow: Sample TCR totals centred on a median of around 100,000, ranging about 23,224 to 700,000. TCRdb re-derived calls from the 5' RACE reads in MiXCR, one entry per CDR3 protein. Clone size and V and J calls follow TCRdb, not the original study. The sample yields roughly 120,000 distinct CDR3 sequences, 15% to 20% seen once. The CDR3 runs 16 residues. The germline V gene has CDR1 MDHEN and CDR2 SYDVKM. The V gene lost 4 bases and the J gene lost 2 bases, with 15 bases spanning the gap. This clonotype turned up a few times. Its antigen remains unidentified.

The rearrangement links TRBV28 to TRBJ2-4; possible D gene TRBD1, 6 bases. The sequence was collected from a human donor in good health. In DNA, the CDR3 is TGTGCCAGCAGTTCTCCAGGGGCCGCGACCAAAAACATTCAGTACTTC. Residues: CASSSPGAATKNIQYF.